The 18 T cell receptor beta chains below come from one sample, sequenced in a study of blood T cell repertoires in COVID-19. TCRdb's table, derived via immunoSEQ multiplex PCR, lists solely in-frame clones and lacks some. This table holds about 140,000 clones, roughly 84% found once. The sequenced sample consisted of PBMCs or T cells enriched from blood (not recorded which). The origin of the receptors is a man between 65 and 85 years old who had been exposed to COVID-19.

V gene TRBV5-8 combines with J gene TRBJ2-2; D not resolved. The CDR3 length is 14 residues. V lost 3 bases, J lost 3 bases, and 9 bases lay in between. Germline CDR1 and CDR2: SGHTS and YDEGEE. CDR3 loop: CASSSGPDTGELFF. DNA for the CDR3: TGTGCCAGCAGCTCTGGGCCAGACACCGGGGAGCTGTTTTTT.

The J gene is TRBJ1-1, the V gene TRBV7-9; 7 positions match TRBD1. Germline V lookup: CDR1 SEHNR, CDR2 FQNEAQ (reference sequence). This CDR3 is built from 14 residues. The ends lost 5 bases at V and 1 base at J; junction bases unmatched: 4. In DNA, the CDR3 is TGTGCCAGCAGCCGGGACAGTGGGAACACTGAAGCTTTCTTT. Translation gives CASSRDSGNTEAFF.

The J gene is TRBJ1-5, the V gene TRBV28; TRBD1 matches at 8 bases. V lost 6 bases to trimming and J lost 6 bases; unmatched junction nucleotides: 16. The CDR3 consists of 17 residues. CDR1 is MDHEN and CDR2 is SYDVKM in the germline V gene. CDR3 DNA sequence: TGTGCCAGCAGCCTTACTACCCCGGACAGGGTCGGTCAGCCCCAGCATTTT. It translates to CASSLTTPDRVGQPQHF.

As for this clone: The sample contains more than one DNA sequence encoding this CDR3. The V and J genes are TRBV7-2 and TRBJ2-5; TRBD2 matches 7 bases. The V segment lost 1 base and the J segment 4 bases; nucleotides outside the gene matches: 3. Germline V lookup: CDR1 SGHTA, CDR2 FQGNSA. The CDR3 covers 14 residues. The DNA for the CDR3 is TGTGCCAGCAGCTTAGGGGGGGGTGGAGAGACCCAGTACTTC. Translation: CASSLGGGGETQYF.

The CDR3 here is CASSQVGGKNQPQHF. For the CDR3, the DNA is TGCGCCAGCAGCCAAGTTGGGGGGAAAAATCAGCCCCAGCATTTT. The chain carries TRBV4-1 and TRBJ1-5, with a weak D call TRBD1 (5 bases). This CDR3 has 15 residues. CDR1 is MGHRA, CDR2 YSYEKL, per germline. Trimming removed 1 base at V and 4 bases at J, with 11 bases between.

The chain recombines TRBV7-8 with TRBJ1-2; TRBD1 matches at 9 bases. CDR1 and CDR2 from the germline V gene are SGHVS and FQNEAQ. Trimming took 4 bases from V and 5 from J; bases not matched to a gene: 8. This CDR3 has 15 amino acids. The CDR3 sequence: CASSSQQGAGYGYTF. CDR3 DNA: TGTGCCAGCAGCTCCCAACAGGGGGCTGGGTATGGCTACACCTTC.

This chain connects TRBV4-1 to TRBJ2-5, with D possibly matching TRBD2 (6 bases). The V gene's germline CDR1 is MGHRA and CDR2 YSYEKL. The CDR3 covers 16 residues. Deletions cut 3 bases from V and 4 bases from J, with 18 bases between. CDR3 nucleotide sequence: TGCGCCAGCAGCCACTCCCCCGGGGGTTCCGGAGAGACCCAGTACTTC. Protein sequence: CASSHSPGGSGETQYF.

This CDR3 reads CASRPYGGTNYGYTF. The CDR3 nucleotides are TGTGCCAGCAGGCCTTACGGGGGGACTAACTATGGCTACACCTTC. The chain combines TRBV28 with TRBJ1-2; tentatively, D is TRBD1 (5 bases). V was clipped by 6 bases and J by 0 bases, with 14 bases between them. CDR3 length: 15 residues. Germline V gene sequence: CDR1 MDHEN, CDR2 SYDVKM.

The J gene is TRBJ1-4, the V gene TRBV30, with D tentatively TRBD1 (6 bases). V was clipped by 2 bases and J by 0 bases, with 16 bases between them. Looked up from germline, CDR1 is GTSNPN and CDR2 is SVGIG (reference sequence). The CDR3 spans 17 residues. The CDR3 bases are TGTGCCTGGAGTATGGGTGGACAGCTAGCAACTAATGAAAAACTGTTTTTT. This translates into CAWSMGGQLATNEKLFF.

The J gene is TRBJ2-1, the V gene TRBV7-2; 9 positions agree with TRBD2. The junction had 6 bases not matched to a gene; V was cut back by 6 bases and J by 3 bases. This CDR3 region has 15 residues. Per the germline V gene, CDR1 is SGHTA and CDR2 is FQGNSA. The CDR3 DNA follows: TGTGCCAGCAGGGCAGGACTAGCGCTCTACAATGAGCAGTTCTTC. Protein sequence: CASRAGLALYNEQFF.

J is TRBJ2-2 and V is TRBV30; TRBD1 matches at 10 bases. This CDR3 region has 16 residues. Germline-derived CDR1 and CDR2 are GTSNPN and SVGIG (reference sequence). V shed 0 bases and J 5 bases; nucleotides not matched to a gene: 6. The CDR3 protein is CAWSVPRTGGTGELFF. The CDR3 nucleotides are TGTGCCTGGAGTGTACCTAGGACAGGGGGAACCGGGGAGCTGTTTTTT.

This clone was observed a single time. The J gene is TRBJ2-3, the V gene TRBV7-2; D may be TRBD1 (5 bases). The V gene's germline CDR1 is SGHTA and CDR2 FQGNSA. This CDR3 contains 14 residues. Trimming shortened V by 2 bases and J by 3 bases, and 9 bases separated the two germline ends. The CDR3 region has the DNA TGTGCCAGCAGCTTATTCAGGGTGACAGATACGCAGTATTTT. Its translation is CASSLFRVTDTQYF.

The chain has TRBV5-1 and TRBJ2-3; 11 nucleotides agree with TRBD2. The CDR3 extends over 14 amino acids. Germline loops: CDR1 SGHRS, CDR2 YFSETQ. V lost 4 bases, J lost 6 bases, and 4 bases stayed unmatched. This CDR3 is CASSPGLAEDTQYF. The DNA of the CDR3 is TGCGCCAGCAGCCCGGGACTAGCGGAGGATACGCAGTATTTT.

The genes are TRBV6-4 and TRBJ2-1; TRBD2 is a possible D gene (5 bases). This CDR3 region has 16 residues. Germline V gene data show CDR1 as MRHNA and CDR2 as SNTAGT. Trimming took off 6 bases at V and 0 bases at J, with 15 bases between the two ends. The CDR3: CASSPRSGSSYNEQFF. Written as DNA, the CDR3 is TGTGCCAGCAGCCCCCGATCGGGGAGCTCCTACAATGAGCAGTTCTTC.

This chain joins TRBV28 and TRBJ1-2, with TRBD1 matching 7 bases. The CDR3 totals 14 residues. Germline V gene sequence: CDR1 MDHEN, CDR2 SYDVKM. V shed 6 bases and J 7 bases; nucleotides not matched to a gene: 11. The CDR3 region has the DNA TGTGCCAGCAGAGAATCAACAGGGGTGCTTGGCTACACCTTC. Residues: CASRESTGVLGYTF.

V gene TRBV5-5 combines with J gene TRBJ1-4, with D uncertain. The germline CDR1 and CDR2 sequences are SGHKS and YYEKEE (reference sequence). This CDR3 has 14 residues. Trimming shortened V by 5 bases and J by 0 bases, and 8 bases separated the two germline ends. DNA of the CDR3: TGTGCCAGCAGGACATACGCAACTAATGAAAAACTGTTTTTT. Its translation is CASRTYATNEKLFF.

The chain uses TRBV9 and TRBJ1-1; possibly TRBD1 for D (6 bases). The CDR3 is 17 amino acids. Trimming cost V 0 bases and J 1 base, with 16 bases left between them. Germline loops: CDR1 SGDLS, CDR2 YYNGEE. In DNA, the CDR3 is TGTGCCAGCAGCGTAGATGGAAATGGGGGCACGAACACTGAAGCTTTCTTT. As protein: CASSVDGNGGTNTEAFF.

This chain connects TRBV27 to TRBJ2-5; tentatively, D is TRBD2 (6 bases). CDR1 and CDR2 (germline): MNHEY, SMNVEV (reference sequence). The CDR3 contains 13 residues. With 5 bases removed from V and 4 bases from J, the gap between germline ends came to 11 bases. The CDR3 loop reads CASSLGGGETQYF. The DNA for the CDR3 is TGTGCCAGCAGTCTCGGGGGAGGAGAGACCCAGTACTTC.